The 27 T cell receptor beta chains below all came from one sample that was sequenced in a study of blood T cell repertoires in COVID-19. Here immunoSEQ multiplex PCR was the method, and the copy in TCRdb shows in-frame clones only, minus some. The data hold 45,000 to 65,000 clones, with approximately 88% observed a single time. The sample consisted of peripheral blood. All receptors come from a man younger than 45 with COVID-19, enrolled during active disease.

V usage is TRBV10-3 and J usage is TRBJ2-3; 8 positions agree with TRBD2. Germline loops: CDR1 ENHRY, CDR2 SYGVKD. The CDR3 is made up of 16 amino acids. After removal of 4 bases from V and 5 bases from J, the junction contained 11 bases not matched to a gene. The CDR3 nucleotides are TGTGCCATCAGTGTCGGGAGAGCGGGAGAGGGAGATACGCAGTATTTT. Translating it yields CAISVGRAGEGDTQYF.

This clone was seen a single time. The gene calls are TRBV10-3 and TRBJ1-3, with 7 bases matching TRBD1. The CDR3 extends over 14 amino acids. Germline-derived CDR1 and CDR2 are ENHRY and SYGVKD. V shed 9 bases, J shed 0 bases, and the junction held 5 bases outside the gene matches. The CDR3 region is CAISTGSSGNTIYF. CDR3 bases: TGTGCCATTTCGACAGGGAGCTCTGGAAACACCATATATTTT.

This chain uses TRBV12-3 or TRBV12-4 with TRBJ2-1, with D uncertain. The CDR3 has 12 residues. Trimming left V 5 bases short and J 8 bases short, with 10 bases between. The chain's CDR3 is CASSPTWDEQFF. CDR3 nucleotides: TGTGCCAGCAGTCCGACATGGGATGAGCAGTTCTTC.

V is TRBV5-1 and J is TRBJ1-4; D gene uncertain. This CDR3 contains 14 residues. CDR1 is SGHRS and CDR2 is YFSETQ in the germline V gene. Trimming stripped 4 bases from V and 4 bases from J, with 11 bases between. CDR3 coding DNA: TGCGCCAGCAGCCTGGACGGACTTAATGAAAAACTGTTTTTT. This translates into CASSLDGLNEKLFF.

The rearrangement joins TRBV27 to TRBJ1-2, with 8 nucleotides matching TRBD1. The CDR3 length is 15 residues. Trimming took 3 bases from V and 2 from J; bases not matched to a gene: 5. CDR1 is MNHEY and CDR2 is SMNVEV in the germline V gene (reference sequence). The CDR3 region is CASSFSGQANYGYTF. The CDR3 bases are TGTGCCAGCAGTTTTTCGGGACAGGCCAACTATGGCTACACCTTC.

The chain joins TRBV24-1 to TRBJ2-2; tentatively, D is TRBD1 (7 bases). CDR3 length equals 16 residues. In germline, CDR1 is KGHDR, CDR2 SFDVKD. V dropped 4 bases and J dropped 5 bases, with 16 bases sitting between them. The CDR3 loop reads CATSEPTGRRTGELFF. CDR3 DNA: TGTGCCACCAGTGAACCGACAGGGAGGCGAACCGGGGAGCTGTTTTTT.

The V call is TRBV10-3, the J call TRBJ2-3, with D tentatively TRBD2 (5 bases). Germline CDR1 reads ENHRY; CDR2 reads SYGVKD. V lost 4 bases and J lost 6, with 11 bases in between. The CDR3 is 13 residues long. The CDR3 nucleotides read TGTGCCATCAGTGCTTCCGTAGCGGATACGCAGTATTTT. Protein: CAISASVADTQYF.

This sequence joins TRBV27 and TRBJ1-1, with a possible D match to TRBD1 (6 bases). This CDR3 is 13 amino acids long. V lost 8 bases and J lost 1, with 11 bases in between. From germline, CDR1 is MNHEY and CDR2 SMNVEV (reference sequence). CDR3 DNA: TGTGCCAGCGGGGGACATACGAACACTGAAGCTTTCTTT. It yields the protein CASGGHTNTEAFF.

This chain links TRBV13 with TRBJ2-7, with 9 bases fitting TRBD1. The germline V gene encodes CDR1 PRHDT and CDR2 FYEKMQ (reference sequence). This CDR3 is 15 amino acids long. Trimming took 5 bases from V and 3 from J; bases not matched to a gene: 8. CDR3: CASSPPGQGDYEQYF. As DNA, the CDR3 is TGTGCCAGCAGCCCGCCGGGACAGGGCGACTACGAGCAGTACTTC.

The chain combines TRBV27 with TRBJ2-1; 9 positions agree with TRBD2. CDR1 and CDR2 (germline): MNHEY, SMNVEV (reference sequence). With 7 bases clipped from V and 7 bases from J, the junction kept 8 bases outside the gene matches. There are 14 residues in the CDR3. The CDR3 coding sequence is TGTGCCAGCACCTTTAGCGGGAGTGGTAATGAGCAGTTCTTC. Encoded protein: CASTFSGSGNEQFF.

The chain is built from TRBV10-2 and TRBJ2-7; TRBD1 matches at 7 bases. J gave up 7 bases and V 7 bases, and 13 bases lay outside the gene matches. The CDR3 covers 14 residues. Germline V lookup: CDR1 WSHSY, CDR2 SAAADI. CDR3 bases: TGCGCCAGCACCAAGACAGGGACCACGGGAGAGCAGTACTTC. Translated: CASTKTGTTGEQYF.

The chain links TRBV2 to TRBJ1-1; no clear D gene. Deletions cut 4 bases from V and 5 bases from J, with 8 bases between. The CDR3 length is 12 residues. The germline V gene has CDR1 SNHLY and CDR2 FYNNEI. The CDR3 protein is CASSGGGTEAFF. CDR3 DNA sequence: TGTGCCAGCAGTGGAGGCGGGACTGAAGCTTTCTTT. Filled out from reference TRBV2 and TRBJ1-1, the complete variable domain reads EPEVTQTPSHQVTQMGQEVILRCVPISNHLYFYWYRQILGQKVEFLVSFYNNEISEKSEIFDDQFSVERPDGSNFTLKIRSTKLEDSAMYFCASSGGGTEAFFGQGTRLTVV.

This chain connects TRBV5-4 to TRBJ2-7, with TRBD1 as a possible D gene (6 bases). Per the germline V gene, CDR1 is SGHNT and CDR2 is YYREEE (reference sequence). V lost 4 bases and J 4 bases, leaving 21 bases between the germline ends. This CDR3 contains 16 residues. CDR3: CASSPGLQGSDYEQYF. The DNA of the CDR3 is TGTGCCAGCAGCCCGGGCTTACAGGGCTCGGATTACGAGCAGTACTTC. Full variable domain (missing parts from reference TRBV5-4 and TRBJ2-7): ETGVTQSPTHLIKTRGQQVTLRCSSQSGHNTVSWYQQALGQGPQFIFQYYREEENGRGNFPPRFSGLQFPNYSSELNVNALELDDSALYLCASSPGLQGSDYEQYFGPGTRLTVT.

V and J are TRBV30 and TRBJ1-5; 7 bases map to TRBD1. Germline loops: CDR1 GTSNPN, CDR2 SVGIG (reference sequence). Unmatched junction bases numbered 9, after V lost 2 bases and J lost 5 bases. The CDR3 is 15 residues long. Here the CDR3 DNA reads TGTGCCTGGAGTCCCTCCAGGGACAGTTATCAGCCCCAGCATTTT. This codes for CAWSPSRDSYQPQHF.

The gene calls are TRBV18 and TRBJ1-3; 7 nucleotides line up with TRBD1. This CDR3 region has 15 residues. CDR1 and CDR2 (germline): KGHSH, LQKENI. Trimming took 2 bases from V and 1 from J; bases not matched to a gene: 2. This chain's CDR3 is CASSPGTASGNTIYF. The CDR3 DNA reads as TGTGCCAGCTCACCAGGGACAGCTTCTGGAAACACCATATATTTT.

The gene calls are TRBV11-2 and TRBJ1-5, with D unclear. Germline lookup yields CDR1 SGHAT and CDR2 FQNNGV. V was trimmed by 5 bases and J by 7 bases, leaving 12 bases between them. The CDR3 sequence is 13 residues long. CDR3 DNA: TGTGCCAGCAGCCCCGGACGGGGACAGCCCCAGCATTTT. Its translation: CASSPGRGQPQHF.

J is TRBJ2-3 and V is TRBV6-6; 9 nucleotides align to TRBD2. CDR1 is MNHNY and CDR2 is SVGAGI in the germline V gene (reference sequence). The ends lost 6 bases at V and 1 base at J; junction bases unmatched: 5. The CDR3 is made up of 15 amino acids. The CDR3 DNA reads TGTGCCAGCAGCCCCCCTAGCGGGGGCACAGATACGCAGTATTTT. Protein: CASSPPSGGTDTQYF.

The chain uses TRBV2 and TRBJ2-3; 8 bases align to TRBD1. V lost 8 bases and J lost 2; bases outside the gene matches: 9. This CDR3 comprises 15 residues. Germline CDR1 reads SNHLY; CDR2 reads FYNNEI. CDR3 loop: CASLRDRTYTDTQYF. In nucleotides, the CDR3 is TGTGCCAGCCTCCGGGACAGGACATACACAGATACGCAGTATTTT.

This rearrangement joins TRBV2 to TRBJ1-6; 7 positions agree with TRBD1. Unmatched junction bases numbered 8, after V lost 6 bases and J lost 9 bases. Germline assignment: CDR1 SNHLY and CDR2 FYNNEI. This CDR3 has 14 residues. Here the CDR3 reads CASRETGRTSPLHF. CDR3 DNA sequence: TGTGCCAGCAGGGAGACAGGGAGAACTTCACCCCTCCACTTT.

J is TRBJ1-3 and V is TRBV2; possibly TRBD1 for D (5 bases). This CDR3 comprises 10 residues. V was clipped by 7 bases and J by 7 bases, with 5 bases between them. The germline CDR1 and CDR2 sequences are SNHLY and FYNNEI. CDR3 sequence (DNA): TGTGCCAGCACAGGGAACACCATATATTTT. The encoded protein is CASTGNTIYF.

The V gene is TRBV30, the J gene TRBJ2-2; 11 bases match TRBD1. V was clipped by 6 bases and J by 6 bases; unmatched bases: 6. Germline values: CDR1 GTSNPN, CDR2 SVGIG (reference sequence). This CDR3 has 14 amino acids. The CDR3 loop reads CACIRTGGPGELFF. DNA of the CDR3: TGTGCCTGTATTAGGACAGGGGGCCCCGGGGAGCTGTTTTTT.

V gene TRBV28 combines with J gene TRBJ1-5; D may be TRBD1 (5 bases). The CDR3 is 13 residues long. With 11 bases removed from V and 0 bases from J, the gap between germline ends came to 11 bases. CDR1 is MDHEN and CDR2 is SYDVKM in the germline V gene. The CDR3 reads CAGGSPSNQPQHF. CDR3 nucleotides: TGTGCCGGGGGGTCCCCTAGCAATCAGCCCCAGCATTTT.

As regards this clone: A junction boundary mismatches the germline segment, possibly from a read error. This sample includes further DNA sequences coding for the same CDR3. The rearrangement uses TRBV27 and TRBJ2-1; 12 bases fit TRBD2. This CDR3 comprises 15 residues. CDR1 MNHEY and CDR2 SMNVEV come from the germline V gene (reference sequence). The CDR3 protein is CASSLSSGRANEQFF. CDR3 DNA sequence: TGTGCCAGCAGTCTATCTAGCGGGAGGGCCAATGAGCAGTTCTTC.

This clone was recorded once. The J gene is TRBJ2-3, the V gene TRBV19, with 10 nucleotides matching TRBD1. The trim removed 8 bases at V and 7 bases at J, leaving 6 bases unmatched. CDR3 length: 13 residues. Germline CDR1 and CDR2: LNHDA and SQIVND (reference sequence). The CDR3 nucleotides read TGTGCCAGTGGGGGACAGGGGTTGTATACGCAGTATTTT. Its translation: CASGGQGLYTQYF. Full variable domain (rest looked up from reference TRBV19 and TRBJ2-3): DGGITQSPKYLFRKEGQNVTLSCEQNLNHDAMYWYRQDPGQGLRLIYYSQIVNDFQKGDIAEGYSVSREKKESFPLTVTSAQKNPTAFYLCASGGQGLYTQYFGPGTRLTVL.

V is TRBV30 and J is TRBJ2-5; weak D call: TRBD1 (5 bases). Germline CDR1 GTSNPN, CDR2 SVGIG (reference sequence). The CDR3 length is 15 residues. Trimming shortened V by 0 bases and J by 0 bases, and 11 bases separated the two germline ends. The CDR3 region is CAWSVGQLNQETQYF. CDR3 bases: TGTGCCTGGAGTGTCGGACAACTAAACCAAGAGACCCAGTACTTC.

The rearrangement uses TRBV12-3 or TRBV12-4 and TRBJ2-5, with D perhaps TRBD2 (5 bases). Trimming removed 3 bases at V and 5 bases at J, with 10 bases between. The length of the CDR3 is 13 residues. CDR3 in amino acids: CASSFDYRETQYF. The CDR3 DNA is TGTGCCAGCAGTTTTGACTATCGGGAGACCCAGTACTTC.

Written as DNA, the CDR3 is TGCGCCAGCAGCTCGTCCGGGACAGATGGGGTTGAAGCTTTCTTT. It is translated as CASSSSGTDGVEAFF. This sequence joins TRBV5-1 and TRBJ1-1, with 7 positions matching TRBD1. V shed 3 bases and J 7 bases; nucleotides not matched to a gene: 12. Germline V gene sequence: CDR1 SGHRS, CDR2 YFSETQ. CDR3 length equals 15 residues.